This T cell receptor beta chain is drawn from a study of T cells in Graves' hyperthyroidism and ophthalmopathy. Overall study findings and caveats: Separating ophthalmopathy from stable hyperthyroidism was achieved by a 13 V-J model.

This clonotype was picked up many times. What it binds is not known. The investigators amplified TCR beta CDR3 regions from RNA transcripts. During a first-round RT-PCR of the TCR CDR3, the HTBI primer set was used. MiXCR, applied by TCRdb to the multiplex PCR reads, yields one record per CDR3 protein. The table shows hundreds of thousands of distinct CDR3 sequences, with approximately 15% occurring only once. The CDR3 sequence is 11 residues long. Per germline, CDR1 GTSNPN and CDR2 SVGIG (reference sequence). Trimming cost V 2 bases and J 14 bases, with 13 bases left between them. This clonotype originated in a woman in her forties or fifties with Graves' ophthalmopathy. This chain connects TRBV30 to TRBJ2-1, with a possible D match to TRBD1 (6 bases). The specimen sequenced was blood. The CDR3 bases are TGTGCCTGGAGTCTGGGACAAAGAGAGTTCTTC. Translating gives CAWSLGQREFF.